A selection of T cell receptor beta chains follows, all from one sample in a study of blood T cell repertoires in COVID-19. Clones were sequenced by immunoSEQ multiplex PCR, and TCRdb holds only the in-frame ones, with some missing. The repertoire holds 56,000 or so clones, with roughly 84% as singletons. Sequencing was carried out using peripheral blood. These receptor sequences come from a woman older than 75 with acute or convalescent COVID-19. Each CDR3 is given with its conserved first and last residue.

J gene: TRBJ2-1
V gene: TRBV7-6
CDR3 protein: CASSLVTSGENEQFF

J gene: TRBJ1-2
V gene: TRBV6-6
CDR3 protein: CASSYVREDGYTF

J gene: TRBJ1-1
V gene: TRBV9
CDR3 protein: CASSVAAQVNTEAFF

J gene: TRBJ1-1
V gene: TRBV7-9
CDR3 protein: CASSSHRGETEAFF

J gene: TRBJ2-1
V gene: TRBV5-6
CDR3 protein: CASSNRDRDYNEQFF

J gene: TRBJ1-1
V gene: TRBV19
CDR3 protein: CASSIVYKTTRAFF

J gene: TRBJ1-1
V gene: TRBV5-4
CDR3 protein: CASSLSGDLNTEAFF

J gene: TRBJ2-3
V gene: TRBV5-1
CDR3 protein: CASSTGRTSGGAILDTQYF

J gene: TRBJ1-1
V gene: TRBV6-5
CDR3 protein: CASSLGGNTEAFF

J gene: TRBJ2-1
V gene: TRBV5-4
CDR3 protein: CASSLGGSGGYNEQFF

J gene: TRBJ2-7
V gene: TRBV7-2
CDR3 protein: CASSLYTGSSYEQYF

J gene: TRBJ2-7
V gene: TRBV7-4
CDR3 protein: CASSPRGHRTSGGPMEQYF

J gene: TRBJ2-1
V gene: TRBV2
CDR3 protein: CASSRGATNNEQFF

J gene: TRBJ1-3
V gene: TRBV2
CDR3 protein: CASRTGTGLNTIYF

J gene: TRBJ2-7
V gene: TRBV11-3
CDR3 protein: CASSISNGYEQYF

J gene: TRBJ1-2
V gene: TRBV12-3/TRBV12-4
CDR3 protein: CASSSDIRGYTF

J gene: TRBJ1-2
V gene: TRBV9
CDR3 protein: CASSVQVGNYGYTF

J gene: TRBJ2-5
V gene: TRBV23-1
CDR3 protein: CASSQWSLGYRETQYF

J gene: TRBJ1-5
V gene: TRBV19
CDR3 protein: CASSPRQGFKSNQPQHF

J gene: TRBJ2-1
V gene: TRBV18
CDR3 protein: CASSLLAGGPHEQFF

J gene: TRBJ1-1
V gene: TRBV12-3/TRBV12-4
CDR3 protein: CASSSRDRAHF

J gene: TRBJ2-5
V gene: TRBV3-1/TRBV3-2
CDR3 protein: CASSQDGVAQTQYF

J gene: TRBJ1-2
V gene: TRBV5-8
CDR3 protein: CASSEGQGPLGGYTF

J gene: TRBJ2-3
V gene: TRBV27
CDR3 protein: CASSLTSGGWDTQYF

J gene: TRBJ2-1
V gene: TRBV14
CDR3 protein: CASSLRLAALSEQFF

J gene: TRBJ2-7
V gene: TRBV6-6
CDR3 protein: CASSYPGTYEQYF

J gene: TRBJ2-5
V gene: TRBV7-9
CDR3 protein: CASSPRDREFTETQYF

J gene: TRBJ2-2
V gene: TRBV5-5
CDR3 protein: CASSLFQGSNTGELFF

J gene: TRBJ1-1
V gene: TRBV3-1/TRBV3-2
CDR3 protein: CASSPGTGGLDTEAFF

J gene: TRBJ1-4
V gene: TRBV5-1
CDR3 protein: CASSLGTAPNEKLFF

J gene: TRBJ2-7
V gene: TRBV6-5
CDR3 protein: CASSRGQGASYEQYF

J gene: TRBJ1-2
V gene: TRBV19
CDR3 protein: CASRETGKYGYTF

J gene: TRBJ2-2
V gene: TRBV3-1/TRBV3-2
CDR3 protein: CASSQDQTGELFF

J gene: TRBJ1-4
V gene: TRBV11-2
CDR3 protein: CASSSRTGGSEKLFF